Below are 32 T cell receptor beta chains sequenced from a single sample in a study of cytomegalovirus exposure and HLA in healthy donors. The PCR ran on 60 Vbeta and 13 Jbeta primers. Clones were read by immunoSEQ multiplex PCR, and TCRdb kept only the in-frame ones, dropping some. This sample carries 150,000 to 200,000 clones, 60% to 85% of them seen once, and the ten largest clones take around 7%. Sequenced: PBMCs. These receptors came from a woman in her forties in good health and CMV-seropositive.

The rearrangement uses TRBV5-4 and TRBJ2-5; the D gene is possibly TRBD2 (5 bases). The DNA matches TRBJ2-7 better at its end, which makes the J call doubtful. Germline lookup yields CDR1 SGHNT and CDR2 YYREEE (reference sequence). The CDR3 runs 13 residues. The CDR3 region is CASSFGGHYEQYF. The CDR3, as DNA: TGTGCCAGCAGCTTCGGAGGCCACTACGAGCAGTACTTC.

The J gene is TRBJ2-2, the V gene TRBV11-3; 8 positions match TRBD1. Trimming took 3 bases from V and 2 from J; bases not matched to a gene: 8. This CDR3 is built from 17 residues. Per germline, CDR1 SGHNT and CDR2 YENEEA. This CDR3 reads CASSFGRGQGNTGELFF. The CDR3 region has the DNA TGTGCCAGCAGCTTTGGCCGTGGACAGGGAAACACCGGGGAGCTGTTTTTT.

This clone has a handful of counts. The chain employs TRBV4-1 and TRBJ2-3; D ambiguous. Trimming removed 4 bases at V and 1 base at J, with 9 bases between. The germline V gene has CDR1 MGHRA and CDR2 YSYEKL. This CDR3 has 14 amino acids. The CDR3 coding sequence is TGCGCCAGCAGCCCGGAGAAAGGCACAGATACGCAGTATTTT. Its protein is CASSPEKGTDTQYF.

V gene TRBV6-4 combines with J gene TRBJ2-3; 12 bases are a match to TRBD2. The CDR3 has 15 amino acids. Germline trimming cut 4 bases from V and 4 bases from J; bases unmatched to any gene: 3. From germline, CDR1 is MRHNA and CDR2 SNTAGT. The CDR3 DNA is TGTGCCAGCAGTGCCGGGACTAGCGGGTCAGATACGCAGTATTTT. This gives the protein CASSAGTSGSDTQYF.

The chain combines TRBV5-1 with TRBJ2-1; 7 positions agree with TRBD2. V lost 1 base, J lost 6 bases, and 16 bases stayed unmatched. Looked up from germline, CDR1 is SGHRS and CDR2 is YFSETQ. The CDR3 loop spans 18 amino acids. Written as DNA, the CDR3 is TGCGCCAGCAGCTTGTTCGGGGACCATTCTAGCGGACCCAATGAGCAGTTCTTC. Translated: CASSLFGDHSSGPNEQFF.

The V call is TRBV10-3, the J call TRBJ1-3; D call uncertain. The CDR3 length is 13 residues. The germline V gene encodes CDR1 ENHRY and CDR2 SYGVKD. The germline V and J ends were trimmed by 8 bases and 0 bases, with 8 bases remaining between them. CDR3 in amino acids: CAIGGSSGNTIYF. The DNA of the CDR3 is TGTGCCATCGGAGGGAGCTCTGGAAACACCATATATTTT.

This clone was observed a few times. V is TRBV5-4 and J is TRBJ1-2; 7 bases map to TRBD1. The ends lost 3 bases at V and 8 bases at J; junction bases unmatched: 7. CDR1 SGHNT and CDR2 YYREEE come from the germline V gene (reference sequence). The CDR3 has 13 residues. CDR3 DNA sequence: TGTGCCAGCAGCTCAACAGGGGCCCGCGGCTACACCTTC. Translation gives CASSSTGARGYTF.

Regarding this clone: This CDR3 is also generated by other DNA sequences in the sample. The CDR3 nucleotides are TGTGCCAGCAGCGTAGCAGTGAACACTGAAGCTTTCTTT. Translated: CASSVAVNTEAFF. The V and J genes are TRBV9 and TRBJ1-1; no firm D call. The ends were cut back, 0 bases at V and 0 bases at J, with 3 bases in the middle. This CDR3 has 13 residues. CDR1 and CDR2 (germline): SGDLS, YYNGEE.

The chain uses TRBV19 and TRBJ1-2; TRBD1 aligns across 7 bases. Trimming at V came to 5 bases and at J to 3 bases, leaving 6 bases not matched to a gene. The CDR3 has 14 residues. Germline CDR1 is LNHDA and CDR2 is SQIVND (reference sequence). The CDR3 nucleotides read TGTGCCAGTAGTCCGGGACAGTTATACTATGGCTACACCTTC. Translated, it gives CASSPGQLYYGYTF.

This clone was counted only a few times. CDR3 sequence reads: CATSTYRGNQPQHF. The CDR3 nucleotides read TGTGCCACCAGCACTTACAGGGGCAATCAGCCCCAGCATTTT. J is TRBJ1-5 and V is TRBV15; D is possibly TRBD1 (6 bases). CDR3 length: 14 amino acids. The germline V and J ends were trimmed by 4 bases and 2 bases, with 9 bases remaining between them. Germline V gene data show CDR1 as LNHNV and CDR2 as YYDKDF (reference sequence).

The genes are TRBV10-2 and TRBJ2-7; TRBD2 is a possible D gene (5 bases). The germline V gene has CDR1 WSHSY and CDR2 SAAADI. The CDR3 length is 13 residues. V lost 9 bases and J 0 bases, leaving 12 bases between the germline ends. The CDR3: CASTSGSSYEQYF. CDR3 sequence (DNA): TGCGCCAGTACCTCGGGGAGCTCCTACGAGCAGTACTTC.

The chain links TRBV4-2 to TRBJ2-2; D ambiguous. Per germline, CDR1 LGHNA and CDR2 YNFKEQ. V was shortened by 1 base and J by 5 bases, with 2 bases between the two germline ends. The CDR3 consists of 12 residues. Here the CDR3 reads CASSQATGELFF. The DNA of the CDR3 is TGTGCCAGCAGCCAAGCAACCGGGGAGCTGTTTTTT.

Comment on this clone: Other nucleotide sequences from this sample produce the same CDR3. The rearrangement links TRBV15 to TRBJ1-1, with D perhaps matching TRBD1 (6 bases). V was cut by 5 bases and J by 0 bases, with 13 bases left in between. The CDR3 contains 15 residues. The germline V gene has CDR1 LNHNV and CDR2 YYDKDF (reference sequence). The DNA for the CDR3 is TGTGCCACCAGCGTAGACAGGACCATGAACACTGAAGCTTTCTTT. Translated: CATSVDRTMNTEAFF.

The rearrangement uses TRBV6-1 and TRBJ1-5, with 7 bases matching TRBD1. CDR3 size: 13 residues. The V gene's germline CDR1 is MNHNS and CDR2 SASEGT. V lost 5 bases and J lost 6; bases outside the gene matches: 4. The CDR3: CASSRQGFQPQHF. The CDR3 DNA reads as TGTGCCAGCAGTCGACAGGGTTTTCAGCCCCAGCATTTT.

The V and J genes are TRBV25-1 and TRBJ1-3, with D perhaps matching TRBD1 (6 bases). The germline V and J ends were trimmed by 6 bases and 2 bases, with 11 bases remaining between them. This CDR3 contains 14 residues. Germline V gene sequence: CDR1 MGHDK, CDR2 SYGVNS. CDR3: CASRLTGTGNTIYF. The CDR3 DNA reads as TGTGCCAGCAGGCTAACAGGGACTGGAAACACCATATATTTT. Using reference TRBV25-1 and TRBJ1-3 for the parts outside the CDR3, the full variable domain is EADIYQTPRYLVIGTGKKITLECSQTMGHDKMYWYQQDPGMELHLIHYSYGVNSTEKGDLSSESTVSRIRTEHFPLTLESARPSHTSQYLCASRLTGTGNTIYFGEGSWLTVV.

The V call is TRBV13, the J call TRBJ2-1, with TRBD2 identical over 8 bases. V trimming: 3 bases; J trimming: 6 bases; junction bases outside the gene matches: 4. Germline V gives CDR1 PRHDT, CDR2 FYEKMQ (reference sequence). The CDR3 covers 14 residues. DNA of the CDR3: TGTGCCAGCAGCTTCGGGGGGGGGTTCAATGAGCAGTTCTTC. Protein product: CASSFGGGFNEQFF.

The chain has TRBV11-2 and TRBJ2-3; TRBD2 is a possible D gene (5 bases). This CDR3 region has 18 residues. Deletions cut 3 bases from V and 0 bases from J, with 19 bases between. Germline CDR1 and CDR2: SGHAT and FQNNGV. DNA for the CDR3: TGTGCCAGCAGCTTTTGGTTGCCTAGCCACGGGAGCACAGATACGCAGTATTTT. Amino acids: CASSFWLPSHGSTDTQYF.

This clone has only a few counts. The J gene is TRBJ1-2, the V gene TRBV19; D unresolved. Germline loops: CDR1 LNHDA, CDR2 SQIVND (reference sequence). This CDR3 contains 13 residues. V gave up 5 bases and J gave up 1 base, with 8 bases separating them. The CDR3 is CASSAGFNYGYTF. The DNA for the CDR3 is TGTGCCAGTAGTGCGGGGTTTAACTATGGCTACACCTTC.

This clone was picked up a small number of times. The chain combines TRBV9 with TRBJ2-3, with TRBD1 as a possible D gene (5 bases). V was cut by 3 bases and J by 7 bases, with 12 bases left in between. The germline CDR1 and CDR2 sequences are SGDLS and YYNGEE. CDR3 length equals 13 residues. CDR3: CASSALRENTQYF. DNA for the CDR3: TGTGCCAGCAGCGCCCTCAGGGAAAATACGCAGTATTTT.

This clone has more than one count but fewer than ten. This rearrangement joins TRBV5-8 to TRBJ1-5; D might be TRBD1 (6 bases). Germline values: CDR1 SGHTS, CDR2 YDEGEE. Trimming cost V 5 bases and J 3 bases, with 12 bases left between them. This CDR3 is 14 amino acids long. This chain's CDR3 is CASRNRAFNQPQHF. CDR3 DNA: TGTGCCAGCAGAAACAGGGCCTTCAATCAGCCCCAGCATTTT.

This chain joins TRBV7-9 and TRBJ2-1; D not certain. The CDR3 is made up of 14 amino acids. The ends were cut back, 4 bases at V and 3 bases at J, with 10 bases in the middle. Germline values: CDR1 SEHNR, CDR2 FQNEAQ (reference sequence). As DNA, the CDR3 is TGTGCCAGCAGCTCCAAGCCGGGCTACAATGAGCAGTTCTTC. Translating gives CASSSKPGYNEQFF.

The chain uses TRBV7-9 and TRBJ1-1, with D possibly matching TRBD1 (6 bases). Germline V gene sequence: CDR1 SEHNR, CDR2 FQNEAQ (reference sequence). The V end was cut by 5 bases, the J end by 5 bases, with 12 bases between. The CDR3 sequence is 13 residues long. CDR3 in DNA: TGTGCCAGCAGCATTACAGGGTCGACTGAAGCTTTCTTT. It specifies CASSITGSTEAFF.

There are a few counts of this clone. The V call is TRBV27, the J call TRBJ1-5; D perhaps matches TRBD1 (6 bases). Trimming removed 6 bases at V and 9 bases at J, with 18 bases between. From germline, CDR1 is MNHEY and CDR2 SMNVEV (reference sequence). CDR3 length: 14 amino acids. The CDR3 loop reads CASRPGPGTSPQHF. CDR3 sequence (DNA): TGTGCCAGCAGACCGGGACCGGGGACATCGCCCCAGCATTTT.

This clone has only one observation. The rearrangement uses TRBV5-1 and TRBJ2-2, with D hard to call. V was pared by 1 base and J by 5 bases, with 6 bases between. The germline V gene encodes CDR1 SGHRS and CDR2 YFSETQ. The CDR3 has 13 residues. CDR3 nucleotides: TGCGCCAGCAGCTTGTCCGCGACCGGGGAGCTGTTTTTT. The encoded protein is CASSLSATGELFF.

The chain employs TRBV28 and TRBJ1-2; no firm D call. V lost 7 bases, J lost 2 bases, and 8 bases lay in between. CDR3 length: 12 amino acids. The germline CDR1 and CDR2 sequences are MDHEN and SYDVKM. Here the CDR3 DNA reads TGTGCCAGCATAGATGCAAACTATGGCTACACCTTC. Its protein product is CASIDANYGYTF.

This clone was counted a few times. The chain employs TRBV2 and TRBJ1-1; D not certain. This CDR3 comprises 13 residues. V lost 9 bases and J lost 1, with 12 bases in between. Germline CDR1 SNHLY, CDR2 FYNNEI. The CDR3 DNA follows: TGTGCCAGTGACGACACCGGGAACACTGAAGCTTTCTTT. Translated: CASDDTGNTEAFF.

The rearrangement uses TRBV6-1 and TRBJ1-1; no definite D call. Trimming pared 2 bases from V and 0 bases from J, leaving 7 bases between. The CDR3 runs 14 residues. The germline V gene has CDR1 MNHNS and CDR2 SASEGT. Written as DNA, the CDR3 is TGTGCCAGCAGTGAACAGCGCATGAACACTGAAGCTTTCTTT. Translating it yields CASSEQRMNTEAFF.

This clone has only a few counts. V usage is TRBV5-6 and J usage is TRBJ2-5, with D possibly being TRBD1 (5 bases). V gave up 2 bases and J gave up 5 bases, with 10 bases separating them. CDR3 size: 13 residues. CDR1 and CDR2 (germline): SGHDT, YYEEEE. DNA for the CDR3: TGTGCCAGCAGCTTAGGGGTGGGGGAGACCCAGTACTTC. Translating gives CASSLGVGETQYF.

In its sample, this clone was seen a few times. The rearrangement joins TRBV7-8 to TRBJ2-3; TRBD2 matches at 9 bases. J gave up 2 bases and V 1 base, and 4 bases lay outside the gene matches. The CDR3 contains 16 residues. Germline V CDR1 and CDR2: SGHVS, FQNEAQ. This CDR3 reads CASSLDAGGLTDTQYF. The CDR3 bases are TGTGCCAGCAGCTTAGACGCGGGGGGGCTCACAGATACGCAGTATTTT.

The chain has TRBV6-1 and TRBJ1-2; 10 nucleotides match TRBD1. This CDR3 contains 15 residues. Trimming at V came to 4 bases and at J to 5 bases, leaving 7 bases not matched to a gene. The germline CDR1 and CDR2 sequences are MNHNS and SASEGT. CDR3 amino acids: CASSGDRGLRYGYTF. CDR3 nucleotides: TGTGCCAGCAGTGGAGACAGGGGGCTAAGATATGGCTACACCTTC.

The chain combines TRBV5-1 with TRBJ2-2; D is perhaps TRBD1 (6 bases). V was trimmed by 4 bases and J by 2 bases, leaving 12 bases between them. In germline, CDR1 is SGHRS, CDR2 YFSETQ. CDR3 size: 15 residues. In nucleotides, the CDR3 is TGCGCCAGCAGCACGGAGGACAGAAACACCGGGGAGCTGTTTTTT. Amino acid sequence: CASSTEDRNTGELFF.

This sequence joins TRBV18 and TRBJ2-7; 9 nucleotides line up with TRBD1. The CDR3 spans 14 residues. The V segment lost 2 bases and the J segment 2 bases; nucleotides outside the gene matches: 1. Looked up from germline, CDR1 is KGHSH and CDR2 is LQKENI. The CDR3 loop reads CASSPGQGTYEQYF. DNA for the CDR3: TGTGCCAGCTCACCAGGACAGGGGACCTACGAGCAGTACTTC.